This T cell receptor (beta chain) was documented in a study of blood T cell repertoires in COVID-19. Sequenced by immunoSEQ multiplex PCR; TCRdb stores in-frame clones only, minus some. The table includes about 120,000 clones, 75% to 85% detected once. The CDR3 consists of 11 residues. V was clipped by 6 bases and J by 3 bases, with 6 bases between them. Germline V CDR1 and CDR2: DFQATT, SNEGSKA (reference sequence). The V and J genes are TRBV20-1 and TRBJ2-1; no clear D gene. The sample was peripheral blood. The receptor's source is a woman aged 50 to 65 with acute or convalescent COVID-19. DNA of the CDR3: TGCAGTGCGCAGAACTACAATGAGCAGTTCTTC. Its protein product is CSAQNYNEQFF.